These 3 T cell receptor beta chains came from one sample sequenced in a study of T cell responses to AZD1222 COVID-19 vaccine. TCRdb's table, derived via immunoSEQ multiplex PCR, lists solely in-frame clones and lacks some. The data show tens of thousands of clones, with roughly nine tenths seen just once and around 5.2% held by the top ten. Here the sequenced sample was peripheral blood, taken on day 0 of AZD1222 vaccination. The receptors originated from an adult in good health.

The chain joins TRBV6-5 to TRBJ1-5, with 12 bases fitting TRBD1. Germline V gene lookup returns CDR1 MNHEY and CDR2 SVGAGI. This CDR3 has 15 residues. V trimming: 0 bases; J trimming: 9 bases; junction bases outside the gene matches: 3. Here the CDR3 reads CASSYSGQGAWPQHF. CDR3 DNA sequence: TGTGCCAGCAGTTACTCGGGACAGGGGGCCTGGCCCCAGCATTTT.

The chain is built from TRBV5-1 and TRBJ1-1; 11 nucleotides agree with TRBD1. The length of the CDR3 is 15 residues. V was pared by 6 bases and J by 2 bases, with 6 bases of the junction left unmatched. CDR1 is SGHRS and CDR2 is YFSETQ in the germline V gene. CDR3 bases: TGCGCCAGCACTCAGGGGACAGGGGGTAACACTGAAGCTTTCTTT. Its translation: CASTQGTGGNTEAFF. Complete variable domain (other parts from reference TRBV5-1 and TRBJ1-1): KAGVTQTPRYLIKTRGQQVTLSCSPISGHRSVSWYQQTPGQGLQFLFEYFSETQRNKGNFPGRFSGRQFSNSRSEMNVSTLELGDSALYLCASTQGTGGNTEAFFGQGTRLTVV.

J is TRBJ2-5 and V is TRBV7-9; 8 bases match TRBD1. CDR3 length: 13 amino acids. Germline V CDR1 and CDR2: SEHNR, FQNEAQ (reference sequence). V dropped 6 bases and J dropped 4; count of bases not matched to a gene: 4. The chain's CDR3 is CASRQGTGETQYF. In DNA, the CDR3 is TGTGCCAGCAGACAGGGGACAGGAGAGACCCAGTACTTC.